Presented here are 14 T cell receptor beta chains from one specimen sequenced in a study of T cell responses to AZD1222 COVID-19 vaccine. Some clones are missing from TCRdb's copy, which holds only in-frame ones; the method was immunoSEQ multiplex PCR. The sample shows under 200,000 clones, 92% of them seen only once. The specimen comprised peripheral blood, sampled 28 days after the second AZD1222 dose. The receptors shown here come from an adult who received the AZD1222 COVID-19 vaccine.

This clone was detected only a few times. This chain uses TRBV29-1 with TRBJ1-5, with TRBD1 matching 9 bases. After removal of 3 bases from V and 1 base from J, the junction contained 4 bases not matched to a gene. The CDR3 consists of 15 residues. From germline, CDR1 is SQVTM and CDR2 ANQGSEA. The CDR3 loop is CSVDSGTGSNQPQHF. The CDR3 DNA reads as TGCAGCGTTGACTCCGGGACAGGGAGCAATCAGCCCCAGCATTTT.

The CDR3 DNA is TGCAGCGTGGGACAGGGGATCCGCTACGAGCAGTACTTC. This gives the protein CSVGQGIRYEQYF. The rearrangement uses TRBV29-1 and TRBJ2-7, with TRBD1 matching over 10 bases. CDR3 length equals 13 residues. J lost 3 bases, V lost 6 bases, and 5 bases had no gene match. Per germline, CDR1 SQVTM and CDR2 ANQGSEA.

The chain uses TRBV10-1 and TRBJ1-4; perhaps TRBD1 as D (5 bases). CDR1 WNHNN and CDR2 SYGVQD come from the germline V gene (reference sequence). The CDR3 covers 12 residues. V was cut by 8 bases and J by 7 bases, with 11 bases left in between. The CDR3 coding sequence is TGCGCCAGCGGCAGGGACCGTGAAAAACTGTTTTTT. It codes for CASGRDREKLFF.

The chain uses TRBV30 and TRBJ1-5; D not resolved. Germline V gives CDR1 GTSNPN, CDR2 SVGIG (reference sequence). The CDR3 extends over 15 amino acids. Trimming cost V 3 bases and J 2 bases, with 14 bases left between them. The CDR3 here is CAWSALDERNQPQHF. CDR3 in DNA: TGTGCCTGGAGCGCCCTGGATGAGCGCAATCAGCCCCAGCATTTT.

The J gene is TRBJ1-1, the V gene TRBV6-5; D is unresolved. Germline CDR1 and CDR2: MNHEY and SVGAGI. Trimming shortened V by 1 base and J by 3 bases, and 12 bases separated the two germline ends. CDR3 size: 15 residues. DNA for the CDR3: TGTGCCAGCAGTTACTTAGGATCCAGGCACACTGAAGCTTTCTTT. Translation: CASSYLGSRHTEAFF.

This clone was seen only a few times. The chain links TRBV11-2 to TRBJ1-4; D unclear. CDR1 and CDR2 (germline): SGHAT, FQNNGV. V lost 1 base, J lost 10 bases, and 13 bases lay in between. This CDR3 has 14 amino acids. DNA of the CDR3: TGTGCCAGCAGCTTAGGTCCAGGAGTCGGAAAACTGTTTTTT. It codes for CASSLGPGVGKLFF.

CDR3 protein: CASSLAVEQFF. Written as DNA, the CDR3 is TGTGCCAGCAGCTTGGCGGTTGAGCAGTTCTTC. The chain recombines TRBV5-6 with TRBJ2-1; D unresolved. Germline loops: CDR1 SGHDT, CDR2 YYEEEE. V was pared by 0 bases and J by 9 bases, with 4 bases between. This CDR3 is 11 amino acids long.

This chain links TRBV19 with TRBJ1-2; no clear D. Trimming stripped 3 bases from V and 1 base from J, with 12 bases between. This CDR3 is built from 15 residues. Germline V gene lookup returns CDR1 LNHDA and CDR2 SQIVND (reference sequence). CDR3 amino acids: CASSILGSFNYGYTF. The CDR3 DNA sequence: TGTGCCAGTAGTATCCTGGGCAGCTTTAACTATGGCTACACCTTC.

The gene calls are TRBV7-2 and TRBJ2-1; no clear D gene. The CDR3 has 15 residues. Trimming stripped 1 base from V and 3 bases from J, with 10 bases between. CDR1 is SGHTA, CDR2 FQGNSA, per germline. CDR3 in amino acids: CASSLGLGNYNEQFF. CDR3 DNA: TGTGCCAGCAGCTTAGGACTGGGAAACTACAATGAGCAGTTCTTC.

CDR3 loop: CASRPTGQGESEAFF. The CDR3 DNA is TGTGCAAGTCGCCCAACGGGACAGGGGGAATCTGAAGCTTTCTTT. V is TRBV12-2 and J is TRBJ1-1; the table's D call, TRBD1, was not checked against the DNA. TRBV12-2 is assigned pseudogene status. The CDR3 covers 15 residues.

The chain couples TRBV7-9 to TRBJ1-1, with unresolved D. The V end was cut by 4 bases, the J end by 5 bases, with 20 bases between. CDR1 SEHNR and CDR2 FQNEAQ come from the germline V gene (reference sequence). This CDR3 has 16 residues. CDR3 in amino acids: CASSSSKPPGRTEAFF. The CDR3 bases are TGTGCCAGCAGCTCCTCCAAGCCCCCCGGACGGACTGAAGCTTTCTTT.

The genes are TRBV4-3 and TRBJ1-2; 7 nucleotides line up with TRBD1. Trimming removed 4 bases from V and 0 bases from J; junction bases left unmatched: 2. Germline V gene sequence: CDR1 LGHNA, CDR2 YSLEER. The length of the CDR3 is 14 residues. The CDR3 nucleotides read TGCGCCAGCAGCCCGGGACAGACTAACTATGGCTACACCTTC. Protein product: CASSPGQTNYGYTF.

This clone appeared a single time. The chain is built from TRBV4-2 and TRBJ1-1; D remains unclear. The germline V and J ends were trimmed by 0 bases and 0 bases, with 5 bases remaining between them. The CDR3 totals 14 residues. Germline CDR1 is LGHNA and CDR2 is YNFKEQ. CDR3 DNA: TGTGCCAGCAGCCAAGATGGGGTGAACACTGAAGCTTTCTTT. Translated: CASSQDGVNTEAFF.

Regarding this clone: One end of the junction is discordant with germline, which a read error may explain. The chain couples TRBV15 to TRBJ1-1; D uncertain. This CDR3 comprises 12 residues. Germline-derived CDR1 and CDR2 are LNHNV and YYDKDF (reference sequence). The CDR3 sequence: CATSSPDSGNYF. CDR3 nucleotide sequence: TGTGCCACCAGCTCGCCGGACTCCGGGAACTACTTT. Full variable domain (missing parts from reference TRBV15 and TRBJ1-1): DAMVIQNPRYQVTQFGKPVTLSCSQTLNHNVMYWYQQKSSQAPKLLFHYYDKDFNNEADTPDNFQSRRPNTSFCFLDIRSPGLGDTAMYLCATSSPDSGNYFGQGTRLTVV.